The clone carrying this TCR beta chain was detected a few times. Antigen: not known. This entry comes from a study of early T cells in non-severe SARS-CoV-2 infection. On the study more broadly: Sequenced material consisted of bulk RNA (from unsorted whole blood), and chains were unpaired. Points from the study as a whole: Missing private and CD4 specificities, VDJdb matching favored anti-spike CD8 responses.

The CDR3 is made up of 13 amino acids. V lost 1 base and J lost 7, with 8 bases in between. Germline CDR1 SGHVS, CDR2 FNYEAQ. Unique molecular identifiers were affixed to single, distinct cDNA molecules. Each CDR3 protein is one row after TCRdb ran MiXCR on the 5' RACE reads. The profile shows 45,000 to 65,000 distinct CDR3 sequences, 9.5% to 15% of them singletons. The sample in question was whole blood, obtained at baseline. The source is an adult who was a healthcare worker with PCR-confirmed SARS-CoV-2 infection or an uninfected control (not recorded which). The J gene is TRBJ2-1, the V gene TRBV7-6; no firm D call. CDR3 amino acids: CASSLDRMNEQFF. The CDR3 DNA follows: TGTGCCAGCAGCTTAGACCGTATGAATGAGCAGTTCTTC.